This TCR beta chain was identified in a study of T-cell reconstitution after alpha-beta-depleted transplantation in children. Study-level points and caveats: T-cell counts and diversity at one year following transplant were attributed mainly to newly produced T cells. After transplant, at about two months, alpha-beta T cells were reportedly derived from several hundred expanded graft clones. Recipient T cells and thymic progenitors that survived were the source of the high TCRbeta diversity seen at day 60 in some patients.

Concerning this clonotype: Its antigen is unidentified.

Unique molecular identifiers featured in how the TCRbeta library was prepared. A single record per CDR3 protein comes from TCRdb applying MiXCR to the PCR reads. This sample yields just over 950,000 distinct CDR3 sequences, of which about 29% are seen a single time; about 28% belongs to the top ten. Trimming left V 0 bases short and J 0 bases short, with 10 bases between. The germline V gene has CDR1 SGHRS and CDR2 YFSETQ. This CDR3 contains 17 residues. The rearrangement links TRBV5-1 to TRBJ1-6; D possibly corresponds to TRBD1 (6 bases). Sequenced here: PBMCs, mostly from graft donor cells, sampled 360 days after TCRalphabeta/CD19-depleted stem cell transplant. This receptor was identified in a boy younger than two who had a stem cell transplant for SCID, so the T cells may come from the graft donor. Here the CDR3 DNA reads TGCGCCAGCAGCTTGGGAACAGGGAGCTCCTATAATTCACCCCTCCACTTT. Translating it yields CASSLGTGSSYNSPLHF.